Following are 22 T cell receptor beta chains from one sample sequenced in a study of cytomegalovirus exposure and HLA in healthy donors. TCRdb's copy holds only in-frame clones and misses some; the assay was immunoSEQ multiplex PCR. This repertoire shows around 100,000 clones, about 85% found once; its top ten account for 20%. The specimen sequenced was PBMCs. The origin of the receptors is a young man in good health and CMV-seropositive.

This rearrangement joins TRBV9 to TRBJ2-1; D may be TRBD2 (5 bases). Germline CDR1 and CDR2: SGDLS and YYNGEE. Trimming stripped 8 bases from V and 2 bases from J, with 20 bases between. The length of the CDR3 is 16 residues. CDR3 protein: CARCVSGRGPYNEQFF. DNA for the CDR3: TGTGCCAGATGTGTCTCGGGGAGAGGACCCTACAATGAGCAGTTCTTC.

The V gene is TRBV9, the J gene TRBJ2-1; 8 bases are a match to TRBD2. The CDR3 loop spans 16 amino acids. Germline CDR1 and CDR2: SGDLS and YYNGEE. V shed 3 bases and J 7 bases; nucleotides not matched to a gene: 12. The CDR3 is CASSEEERERGNEQFF. CDR3 DNA sequence: TGTGCCAGCAGCGAGGAGGAGCGGGAGAGGGGGAATGAGCAGTTCTTC. Full variable domain (outside the CDR3, taken from reference TRBV9 and TRBJ2-1): DSGVTQTPKHLITATGQRVTLRCSPRSGDLSVYWYQQSLDQGLQFLIQYYNGEERAKGNILERFSAQQFPDLHSELNLSSLELGDSALYFCASSEEERERGNEQFFGPGTRLTVL.

The chain employs TRBV5-1 and TRBJ2-3; D not certain. The CDR3 is 13 residues long. The ends were cut back, 1 base at V and 6 bases at J, with 9 bases in the middle. CDR1 is SGHRS, CDR2 YFSETQ, per germline. This CDR3 reads CASSLSSSDTQYF. As DNA, the CDR3 is TGCGCCAGCAGCTTGTCCTCCTCGGATACGCAGTATTTT.

The chain links TRBV14 to TRBJ1-2; D is possibly TRBD1 (6 bases). The germline V and J ends were trimmed by 0 bases and 5 bases, with 10 bases remaining between them. The CDR3 totals 14 residues. Germline lookup yields CDR1 SGHDN and CDR2 FVKESK. CDR3 protein: CASSQDLGQYGYTF. The CDR3 DNA reads TGTGCCAGCAGCCAAGATCTTGGACAGTATGGCTACACCTTC.

This clone was recorded only once. The rearrangement joins TRBV6-4 to TRBJ2-1, with D uncertain. Germline lookup yields CDR1 MRHNA and CDR2 SNTAGT. V lost 0 bases to trimming and J lost 7 bases, with 7 bases between them. CDR3 size: 13 residues. The CDR3 region has the DNA TGTGCCAGCAGTGACTCGACTGGTAATGAGCAGTTCTTC. Its protein is CASSDSTGNEQFF.

The chain recombines TRBV7-9 with TRBJ2-3, with a possible D match to TRBD2 (6 bases). Trimming took 1 base from V and 6 from J, leaving 11 bases between them. CDR3 size: 14 residues. Germline loops: CDR1 SEHNR, CDR2 FQNEAQ (reference sequence). The CDR3 reads CASSLGRETDTQYF. The CDR3 DNA sequence: TGTGCCAGCAGCTTAGGTCGGGAGACGGATACGCAGTATTTT.

This rearrangement joins TRBV28 to TRBJ2-2; D call uncertain. Germline V lookup: CDR1 MDHEN, CDR2 SYDVKM. The CDR3 has 14 residues. Between the trimmed V and J ends, which lost 5 bases and 1 base, there was a span of 8 bases. The CDR3 reads CASSLTVNTGELFF. CDR3 DNA: TGTGCCAGCAGTCTTACAGTGAACACCGGGGAGCTGTTTTTT. Complete variable domain (other parts from reference TRBV28 and TRBJ2-2): DVKVTQSSRYLVKRTGEKVFLECVQDMDHENMFWYRQDPGLGLRLIYFSYDVKMKEKGDIPEGYSVSREKKERFSLILESASTNQTSMYLCASSLTVNTGELFFGEGSRLTVL.

The chain combines TRBV6-7 with TRBJ2-2, with TRBD2 matching over 8 bases. TRBV6-7 is an ORF, with its function uncertain. There are 19 residues in the CDR3. Trimming cost V 5 bases and J 0 bases; bases outside gene matches: 14. CDR3 loop: CASSTRGLAGASNTGELFF. The CDR3 region has the DNA TGTGCCAGCAGTACTCGAGGGCTAGCGGGCGCCTCGAACACCGGGGAGCTGTTTTTT.

The rearrangement joins TRBV5-4 to TRBJ2-7; a weak D match, TRBD2 (6 bases). V was shortened by 1 base and J by 6 bases, with 11 bases between the two germline ends. CDR3 length: 13 amino acids. Germline CDR1 reads SGHNT; CDR2 reads YYREEE (reference sequence). CDR3 in DNA: TGTGCCAGCAGCTTGCAGGGACTTGGCGAGCAGTACGTC. Its protein product is CASSLQGLGEQYV.

The chain joins TRBV4-1 to TRBJ2-1; 9 bases are a match to TRBD1. V was clipped by 0 bases and J by 8 bases; unmatched bases: 8. The germline V gene has CDR1 MGHRA and CDR2 YSYEKL. The CDR3 extends over 16 amino acids. CDR3 coding DNA: TGCGCCAGCAGCCAAGAACACAGGGGGCTAGGTGATGAGCAGTTCTTC. It translates to CASSQEHRGLGDEQFF.

This clone was observed a handful of times. The chain employs TRBV14 and TRBJ2-5; D remains unclear. This CDR3 region has 12 residues. V lost 0 bases and J lost 4, with 3 bases in between. Germline lookup yields CDR1 SGHDN and CDR2 FVKESK. CDR3 residues: CASSQERETQYF. CDR3 nucleotides: TGTGCCAGCAGCCAAGAGCGAGAGACCCAGTACTTC.

The chain couples TRBV7-9 to TRBJ2-1; D gene uncertain. V was clipped by 1 base and J by 9 bases, with 10 bases between them. Germline lookup yields CDR1 SEHNR and CDR2 FQNEAQ (reference sequence). This CDR3 region has 13 residues. The CDR3 sequence: CASSLVDPGEQFF. The CDR3 nucleotides read TGTGCCAGCAGCTTAGTAGACCCAGGTGAGCAGTTCTTC.

V gene TRBV9 combines with J gene TRBJ2-5; D remains unclear. CDR1 is SGDLS, CDR2 YYNGEE, per germline. The CDR3 is 14 residues long. V was clipped by 0 bases and J by 5 bases, with 11 bases between them. CDR3 DNA sequence: TGTGCCAGCAGCGTAGGACTGCCTATGGAGACCCAGTACTTC. Translating it yields CASSVGLPMETQYF.

This clone was seen more than once but under ten times. The CDR3 sequence: CASSLTAGREAFF. CDR3 DNA sequence: TGTGCCAGCAGCTTAACGGCAGGCCGTGAAGCTTTCTTT. This rearrangement joins TRBV7-3 to TRBJ1-1, with D hard to call. Trimming removed 0 bases from V and 7 bases from J, with 9 bases in between. This CDR3 has 13 residues. The germline V gene has CDR1 SGHTA and CDR2 FQGTGA. Full variable domain (missing parts from reference TRBV7-3 and TRBJ1-1): GAGVSQTPSNKVTEKGKYVELRCDPISGHTALYWYRQSLGQGPEFLIYFQGTGAADDSGLPNDRFFAVRPEGSVSTLKIQRTERGDSAVYLCASSLTAGREAFFGQGTRLTVV.

The gene calls are TRBV6-6 and TRBJ2-7; 9 nucleotides line up with TRBD1. J was trimmed by 5 bases and V by 2 bases; bases with no gene match: 4. This CDR3 has 14 residues. Germline V gene lookup returns CDR1 MNHNY and CDR2 SVGAGI (reference sequence). DNA for the CDR3: TGTGCCAGCAGTTACGGGACAGGGAAAGACGAGCAGTACTTC. Encoded protein: CASSYGTGKDEQYF.

This clone has only a few counts. CDR3 sequence reads: CASSVRHEQYF. The CDR3, as DNA: TGTGCCAGCAGCGTGCGCCACGAGCAGTACTTC. The J gene is TRBJ2-7, the V gene TRBV25-1; no firm D call. The germline CDR1 and CDR2 sequences are MGHDK and SYGVNS. This CDR3 is 11 amino acids long. Trimming took 6 bases from V and 5 from J, leaving 8 bases between them.

The chain has TRBV4-1 and TRBJ1-1, with D perhaps matching TRBD1 (5 bases). V dropped 0 bases and J dropped 0 bases, with 5 bases sitting between them. Germline CDR1 reads MGHRA; CDR2 reads YSYEKL. The CDR3 has 14 amino acids. The CDR3 is CASSQDRVNTEAFF. The CDR3 nucleotides read TGCGCCAGCAGCCAAGACAGGGTGAACACTGAAGCTTTCTTT.

The chain combines TRBV9 with TRBJ2-7, with D possibly being TRBD1 (6 bases). Germline loops: CDR1 SGDLS, CDR2 YYNGEE. CDR3 size: 16 residues. Trimming removed 4 bases at V and 5 bases at J, with 22 bases between. In nucleotides, the CDR3 is TGTGCCAGCAGCCTTTCACAGGCAGGGGAGCTTAACGAGCAGTACTTC. Amino acid sequence: CASSLSQAGELNEQYF.

This clone was detected once. The rearrangement joins TRBV27 to TRBJ2-3; 13 bases are shared with TRBD2. The CDR3 length is 18 residues. Germline V gene data show CDR1 as MNHEY and CDR2 as SMNVEV (reference sequence). After removal of 3 bases from V and 1 base from J, the junction contained 7 bases not matched to a gene. In DNA form, the CDR3 reads TGTGCCAGCAGTTTCCTGACCGGGACTAGCGGGGGCACAGATACGCAGTATTTT. This codes for CASSFLTGTSGGTDTQYF.

The V and J genes are TRBV5-1 and TRBJ2-7, with 12 nucleotides matching TRBD1. The germline V gene has CDR1 SGHRS and CDR2 YFSETQ. The V gene end was trimmed by 4 bases and the J gene end by 4 bases; junction bases not matched to a gene: 3. The CDR3 is 14 amino acids. The CDR3 DNA follows: TGCGCCAGCAGCACGGGACAGGGGGCGTACGAGCAGTACTTC. It is translated as CASSTGQGAYEQYF.

The CDR3 region has the DNA TGTGCCAGCAGTTTAGTGGGGGCGATTGACGGGGAGCTGTTTTTT. Encoded protein: CASSLVGAIDGELFF. The V gene is TRBV28, the J gene TRBJ2-2; TRBD1 might be the D (6 bases). The length of the CDR3 is 15 residues. CDR1 and CDR2 (germline): MDHEN, SYDVKM. Trimming shortened V by 2 bases and J by 7 bases, and 14 bases separated the two germline ends.

This clone was counted many times. In the same sample, other DNA sequences code for this CDR3. The genes are TRBV7-9 and TRBJ2-7; TRBD1 agrees at 7 bases. Germline lookup yields CDR1 SEHNR and CDR2 FQNEAQ (reference sequence). The ends lost 5 bases at V and 3 bases at J; junction bases unmatched: 7. The length of the CDR3 is 14 residues. This CDR3 reads CASSHRDRNYEQYF. CDR3 nucleotide sequence: TGTGCCAGCAGCCATCGGGACAGAAACTACGAGCAGTACTTC.